Listed below are T cell receptor beta chains from one sample, sequenced in a study of blood T cell repertoires in COVID-19. Measured with immunoSEQ multiplex PCR; TCRdb has only the in-frame clones, and not every one. The sample yields around 250,000 clones, 70% to 90% seen once. Sequencing was performed on PBMCs or T cells enriched from blood (not recorded which). The source is a woman between 50 and 59 years old who had recovered from COVID-19. The CDR3 runs from the conserved cysteine through the conserved F or W. D genes are given only for firm matches. Clone size is shown for a subset of rows, as once, few, many or a class of expanded clone.

>TRBV2|TRBJ2-1|.|TRBD1
CASSEGTGSEEQFF
TGTGCCAGCAGTGAGGGGACAGGGAGTGAGGAGCAGTTCTTC
>TRBV5-6|TRBJ2-5|many|TRBD2
CASSLGLAGSQETQYF
TGTGCCAGCAGCTTGGGACTAGCGGGATCCCAAGAGACCCAGTACTTC
>TRBV12-3/TRBV12-4|TRBJ1-2|.|.
CASRNEGRNGYTF
TGTGCCAGCAGAAATGAGGGTAGGAATGGCTACACCTTC
>TRBV19|TRBJ1-1|few|.
CASSPDGAEAFF
TGTGCCAGTAGTCCGGACGGGGCTGAAGCTTTCTTT
>TRBV29-1|TRBJ2-7|.|.
CSVEGQDSYEQYF
TGCAGCGTCGAAGGACAAGACTCCTACGAGCAGTACTTC
>TRBV29-1|TRBJ1-3|.|TRBD1
CSARTGAFSGNTIYF
TGCAGCGCCCGGACAGGGGCCTTCTCTGGAAACACCATATATTTT
>TRBV6-1|TRBJ2-3|.|.
CASSEAAAGSTDTQYF
TGTGCCAGCAGTGAAGCAGCCGCAGGGAGCACAGATACGCAGTATTTT
>TRBV3-1/TRBV3-2|TRBJ2-3|.|TRBD2
CASSQPGLVSNTQYF
TGTGCCAGCAGCCAACCGGGACTAGTATCAAATACGCAGTATTTT
>TRBV2|TRBJ1-1|.|.
CASSEGTGPFEAFF
TGTGCCAGCAGTGAAGGAACAGGGCCGTTTGAAGCTTTCTTT
>TRBV7-6|TRBJ2-1|many|TRBD1
CASSFLAGTDIYNEQFF
TGTGCCAGCAGCTTTTTGGCCGGGACAGACATTTACAATGAGCAGTTCTTC
>TRBV2|TRBJ2-1|.|.
CASRASEVSYNEQFF
TGTGCCAGCAGAGCTAGCGAGGTCTCCTACAATGAGCAGTTCTTC
>TRBV7-2|TRBJ1-2|.|TRBD1
CASSLDRGRGNYGYTF
TGTGCCAGCAGCTTAGACAGGGGGCGGGGTAACTATGGCTACACCTTC
>TRBV10-2|TRBJ1-1|.|.
CASSSSRNTEAFF
.
>TRBV27|TRBJ2-1|many|.
CASSLQRVLSYNEQFF
TGTGCCAGCAGTTTACAGCGGGTTCTATCCTACAATGAGCAGTTCTTC
>TRBV7-9|TRBJ1-1|few|.
CASTHFRSYNTEAFF
TGTGCCAGCACCCACTTCCGAAGTTATAACACTGAAGCTTTCTTT
>TRBV28|TRBJ2-3|once|.
CASRGWGRVKDTQYF
TGTGCCAGCAGAGGATGGGGGCGAGTGAAAGATACGCAGTATTTT
>TRBV5-6|TRBJ2-2|.|.
CASSSGFLTGELFF
TGTGCCAGCAGTTCGGGATTCCTCACCGGGGAGCTGTTTTTT
>TRBV4-1|TRBJ2-7|.|.
CASSPLFLGSGNSYEQYF
TGCGCCAGCAGCCCCCTCTTCTTAGGTTCAGGAAACTCCTACGAGCAGTACTTC
>TRBV18|TRBJ1-4|.|TRBD1
CASTGGVPHEKLFF
TGTGCCAGTACAGGGGGCGTCCCTCATGAAAAACTGTTTTTT
>TRBV19|TRBJ2-6|.|TRBD1
CVSSRLAGQASGANVLTF
TGTGTCAGTAGTCGATTGGCGGGACAGGCCTCTGGGGCCAACGTCCTGACTTTC
>TRBV7-2|TRBJ2-7|.|TRBD2
CASSLQTSTVYEQYF
TGTGCCAGCAGCTTACAGACTAGCACCGTCTACGAGCAGTACTTC
>TRBV19|TRBJ1-2|once|.
CASSKGQTTNYGYTF
TGTGCCAGTAGTAAAGGACAGACCACTAACTATGGCTACACCTTC
>TRBV18|TRBJ2-7|.|.
CASSRAGSPEQYF
TGTGCCAGCTCACGCGCGGGGTCTCCCGAGCAGTACTTC
>TRBV5-1|TRBJ2-5|.|.
CASSLAIGQKQETQYF
TGCGCCAGCAGCTTGGCGATCGGACAGAAGCAAGAGACCCAGTACTTC
>TRBV6-6|TRBJ2-1|.|TRBD1
CASSPIPSGQTNNEQFF
TGTGCCAGCAGTCCCATCCCCTCGGGACAGACAAACAATGAGCAGTTCTTC
>TRBV7-8|TRBJ2-2|few|.
CASWTPNTGELFF
TGTGCCAGCTGGACACCGAACACCGGGGAGCTGTTTTTT
>TRBV6-5|TRBJ1-3|once|TRBD1
CASSFGTAGNTIYF
TGTGCCAGCAGTTTCGGGACAGCTGGAAACACCATATATTTT
>TRBV5-8|TRBJ1-2|.|.
CASSLYSGGNYGYTF
TGTGCCAGCAGCTTGTATTCCGGAGGAAACTATGGCTACACCTTC
>TRBV10-3|TRBJ2-7|.|TRBD2
CAISEPLRLAGVGEQYF
TGTGCCATCAGTGAGCCCCTTCGACTAGCGGGAGTGGGCGAGCAGTACTTC
>TRBV9|TRBJ2-1|once|.
CASSVGLGLYNEQFF
TGTGCCAGCAGCGTAGGTCTGGGGCTCTACAATGAGCAGTTCTTC
>TRBV6-5|TRBJ1-2|once|.
CASEGQNYGYTF
TGTGCCAGCGAAGGACAGAACTATGGCTACACCTTC
>TRBV28|TRBJ2-1|.|.
CASREEGSNEQFF
TGTGCCAGCAGAGAGGAGGGATCAAATGAGCAGTTCTTC
>TRBV7-9|TRBJ1-1|.|.
CASSRSPAMNTEAFF
TGTGCCAGCAGCCGTAGCCCAGCGATGAACACTGAAGCTTTCTTT
>TRBV6-5|TRBJ1-1|.|.
CASRNGQSEAFF
TGTGCCAGCAGAAATGGACAGTCTGAAGCTTTCTTT
>TRBV7-9|TRBJ1-6|.|.
CASSSTFGSSYNSPLHF
TGTGCCAGCAGCTCCACGTTTGGGAGCTCCTATAATTCACCCCTCCACTTT
>TRBV14|TRBJ2-3|once|TRBD2
CASSLFRTSNTDTQYF
TGTGCCAGCAGCCTCTTTAGGACTAGCAACACAGATACGCAGTATTTT
>TRBV6-5|TRBJ1-1|.|.
CASSYSEEEAFF
TGTGCCAGCAGTTACTCCGAGGAGGAAGCTTTCTTT
>TRBV2|TRBJ1-3|.|TRBD1
CASRPGQEVSGNTIYF
TGTGCCAGCAGACCGGGACAGGAGGTTTCTGGAAACACCATATATTTT
>TRBV27|TRBJ1-1|.|.
CASSLSARGTEAFF
TGTGCCAGCAGTTTATCTGCGAGGGGGACTGAAGCTTTCTTT
>TRBV5-6|TRBJ1-1|.|TRBD1
CASRDTGVLNTEAFF
TGTGCCAGCAGGGATACAGGGGTTCTGAACACTGAAGCTTTCTTT
>TRBV5-5|TRBJ2-4|.|.
CASSLDSNIQYF
TGTGCCAGCAGCTTGGACAGCAACATTCAGTACTTC
>TRBV11-3|TRBJ1-1|once|TRBD1
CASSLSLAGQGNTEAFF
TGTGCCAGCAGCTTATCCCTAGCCGGACAGGGAAACACTGAAGCTTTCTTT
>TRBV27|TRBJ2-2|.|.
CASRLQGNTGELFF
TGTGCCAGCCGACTACAGGGGAACACCGGGGAGCTGTTTTTT
>TRBV6-1|TRBJ2-7|.|.
CASTSGTTTYEQYF
TGTGCCAGCACATCCGGGACAACTACCTACGAGCAGTACTTC
>TRBV6-1|TRBJ1-6|.|.
CASREPGGTNNSPLHF
TGTGCCAGCAGGGAACCCGGGGGTACCAACAATTCACCCCTCCACTTT
>TRBV5-4|TRBJ2-7|.|.
CAAPYEQYF
TGTGCCGCGCCCTACGAGCAGTACTTC
>TRBV5-1|TRBJ2-7|.|TRBD1
CASSPGTGVSYEQYF
TGCGCCAGCAGCCCGGGGACAGGAGTCAGCTACGAGCAGTACTTC
>TRBV28|TRBJ2-7|.|TRBD2
CASGPGTSGSYEQYF
TGTGCCAGCGGACCGGGGACTAGCGGTTCCTACGAGCAGTACTTC
>TRBV6-5|TRBJ2-1|.|.
CASNRASRGNEQFF
TGTGCCAGTAACAGAGCTTCCCGGGGGAATGAGCAGTTCTTC
>TRBV5-1|TRBJ1-5|.|TRBD1
CASRRGQQPQHF
TGCGCCAGCAGGAGGGGACAGCAGCCCCAGCATTTT
>TRBV27|TRBJ2-7|.|TRBD1
CASSEPGTGAGEQYF
TGTGCCAGCAGTGAACCCGGGACAGGGGCTGGTGAGCAGTACTTC
>TRBV11-2|TRBJ1-2|.|.
CASSFGYNYGYTF
TGTGCCAGCAGCTTCGGTTATAACTATGGCTACACCTTC
>TRBV12-3/TRBV12-4|TRBJ1-6|.|TRBD1
CASTSRAGGDLHF
TGTGCCAGCACCTCCCGGGCAGGGGGTGACCTCCACTTT
>TRBV28|TRBJ1-1|.|.
CASSSPGGNTEAFF
TGTGCCAGCAGTTCCCCGGGGGGCAACACTGAAGCTTTCTTT
>TRBV7-6|TRBJ2-2|.|TRBD1
CASSLDRATGELFF
TGTGCCAGCAGCTTGGACAGGGCCACCGGGGAGCTGTTTTTT